This T cell receptor beta chain is drawn from a study of blood T cell repertoires in COVID-19. For the study at large: Sites across the United States, Italy and Spain contributed samples from acute and convalescent COVID-19. From T cells, B-cell-depleted T cells, or PBMCs came the material, which was cDNA or gDNA.

Trimming cost V 3 bases and J 2 bases, with 11 bases left between them. The length of the CDR3 is 14 residues. Germline CDR1 and CDR2: SGHRS and YFSETQ. As originally analysed: Estimation of nucleated cell counts relied on the amplification of reference gene primers. Sequenced by immunoSEQ multiplex PCR; TCRdb stores in-frame clones only, minus some. From that table come the V and J calls and clone size; the DNA was used to work out D and trimming. The sample yields 130,000 to 150,000 clones, about 84% seen once. This sequence was found in a human donor in a cohort sampled during active COVID-19. This rearrangement joins TRBV5-1 to TRBJ1-1; tentative D call: TRBD1 (6 bases). Sequenced sample: peripheral blood. The CDR3 nucleotides read TGCGCCAGCAGCTCCCGGGACACCAACACTGAAGCTTTCTTT. This gives the protein CASSSRDTNTEAFF.